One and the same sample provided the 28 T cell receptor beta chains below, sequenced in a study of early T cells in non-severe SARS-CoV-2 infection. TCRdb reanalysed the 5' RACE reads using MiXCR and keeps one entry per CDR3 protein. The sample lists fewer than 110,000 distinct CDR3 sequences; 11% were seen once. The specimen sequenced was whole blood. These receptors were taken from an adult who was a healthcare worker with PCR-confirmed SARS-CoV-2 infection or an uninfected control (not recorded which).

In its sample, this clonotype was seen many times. In DNA form, the CDR3 reads TGTGCCATCGGACAGGGAAGGAACACAGATACGCAGTATTTT. Residues: CAIGQGRNTDTQYF. The V gene is TRBV15, the J gene TRBJ2-3; 8 nucleotides agree with TRBD1. Germline values: CDR1 LNHNV, CDR2 YYDKDF (reference sequence). With 10 bases clipped from V and 2 bases from J, the junction kept 8 bases outside the gene matches. The CDR3 has 14 amino acids.

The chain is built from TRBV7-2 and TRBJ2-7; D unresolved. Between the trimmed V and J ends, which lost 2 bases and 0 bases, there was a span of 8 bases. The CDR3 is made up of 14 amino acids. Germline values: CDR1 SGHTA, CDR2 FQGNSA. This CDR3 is CASSLIAASYEQYF. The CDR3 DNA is TGTGCCAGCAGCTTAATCGCCGCCTCCTACGAGCAGTACTTC.

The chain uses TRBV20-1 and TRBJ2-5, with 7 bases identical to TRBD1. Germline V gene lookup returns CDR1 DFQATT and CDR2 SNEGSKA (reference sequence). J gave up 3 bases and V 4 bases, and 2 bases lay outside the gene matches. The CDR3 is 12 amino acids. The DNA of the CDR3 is TGCAGTGCTACTGACAGGGAAGAGACCCAGTACTTC. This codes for CSATDREETQYF.

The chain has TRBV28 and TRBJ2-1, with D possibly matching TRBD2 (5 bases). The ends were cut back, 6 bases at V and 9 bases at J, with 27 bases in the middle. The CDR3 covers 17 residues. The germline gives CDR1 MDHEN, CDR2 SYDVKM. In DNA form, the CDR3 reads TGTGCCAGCAGGCCCCGAACCCCTAGCTGGAGAACGACTGAGCAGTTCTTC. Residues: CASRPRTPSWRTTEQFF.

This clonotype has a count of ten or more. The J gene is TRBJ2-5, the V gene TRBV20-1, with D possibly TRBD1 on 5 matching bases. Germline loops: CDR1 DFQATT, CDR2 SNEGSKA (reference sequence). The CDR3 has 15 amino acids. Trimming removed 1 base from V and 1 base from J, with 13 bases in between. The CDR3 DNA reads TGCAGTGCTAGAGGCCCCGACAGCCGCCAAGAGACCCAGTACTTC. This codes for CSARGPDSRQETQYF.

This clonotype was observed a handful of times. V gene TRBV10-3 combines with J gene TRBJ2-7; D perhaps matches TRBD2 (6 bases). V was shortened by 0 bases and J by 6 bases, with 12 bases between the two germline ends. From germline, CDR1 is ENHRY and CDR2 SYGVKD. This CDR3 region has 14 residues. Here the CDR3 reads CAISESGGKGEQYF. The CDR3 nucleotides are TGTGCCATCAGTGAGTCAGGCGGGAAGGGCGAGCAGTACTTC.

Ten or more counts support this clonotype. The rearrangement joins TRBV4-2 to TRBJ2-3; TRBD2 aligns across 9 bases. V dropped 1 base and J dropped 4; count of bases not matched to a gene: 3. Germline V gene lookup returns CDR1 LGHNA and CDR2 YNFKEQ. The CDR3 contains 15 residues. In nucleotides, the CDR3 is TGTGCCAGCAGCCAAGTGGTAGCGGGAGCAGATACGCAGTATTTT. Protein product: CASSQVVAGADTQYF.

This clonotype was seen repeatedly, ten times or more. The CDR3 here is CASSEGGPNYGYTF. CDR3 bases: TGTGCCAGCAGTGAAGGGGGCCCTAACTATGGCTACACCTTC. The chain recombines TRBV6-1 with TRBJ1-2; tentative D call: TRBD1 (5 bases). Germline CDR1 MNHNS, CDR2 SASEGT. V dropped 1 base and J dropped 0 bases, with 6 bases sitting between them. This CDR3 has 14 amino acids.

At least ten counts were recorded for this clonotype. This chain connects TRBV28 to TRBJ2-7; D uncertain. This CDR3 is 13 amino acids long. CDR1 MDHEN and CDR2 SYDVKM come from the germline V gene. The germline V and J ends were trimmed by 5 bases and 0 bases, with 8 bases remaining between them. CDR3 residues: CASSPNISYEQYF. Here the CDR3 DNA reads TGTGCCAGCAGTCCGAATATCTCCTACGAGCAGTACTTC.

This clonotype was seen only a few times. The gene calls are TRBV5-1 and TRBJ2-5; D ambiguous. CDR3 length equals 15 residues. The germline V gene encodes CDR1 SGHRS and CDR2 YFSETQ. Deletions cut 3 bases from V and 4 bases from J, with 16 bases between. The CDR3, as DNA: TGCGCCAGCAGCTCGGACCGGATAGGGATAGAGACCCAGTACTTC. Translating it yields CASSSDRIGIETQYF. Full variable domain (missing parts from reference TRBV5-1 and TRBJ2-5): KAGVTQTPRYLIKTRGQQVTLSCSPISGHRSVSWYQQTPGQGLQFLFEYFSETQRNKGNFPGRFSGRQFSNSRSEMNVSTLELGDSALYLCASSSDRIGIETQYFGPGTRLLVL.

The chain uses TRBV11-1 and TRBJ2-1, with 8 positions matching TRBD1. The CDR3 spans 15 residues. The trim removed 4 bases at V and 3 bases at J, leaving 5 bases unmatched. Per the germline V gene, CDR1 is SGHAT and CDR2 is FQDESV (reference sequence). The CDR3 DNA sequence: TGTGCCAGCAGCTACCAGGGGGCGCGCTACAATGAGCAGTTCTTC. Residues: CASSYQGARYNEQFF.

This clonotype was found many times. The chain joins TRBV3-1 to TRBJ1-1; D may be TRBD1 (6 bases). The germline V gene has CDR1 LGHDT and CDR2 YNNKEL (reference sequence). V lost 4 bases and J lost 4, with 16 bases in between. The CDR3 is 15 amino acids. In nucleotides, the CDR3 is TGTGCCAGCAGCCTAAGCGAGGGGGGAGGCACTGAAGCTTTCTTT. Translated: CASSLSEGGGTEAFF.

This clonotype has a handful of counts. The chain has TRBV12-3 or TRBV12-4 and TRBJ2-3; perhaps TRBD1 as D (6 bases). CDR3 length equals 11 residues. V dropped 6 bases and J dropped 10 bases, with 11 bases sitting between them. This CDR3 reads CASSQGKSQYF. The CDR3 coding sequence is TGTGCCAGCAGCCAGGGGAAGTCGCAGTATTTT.

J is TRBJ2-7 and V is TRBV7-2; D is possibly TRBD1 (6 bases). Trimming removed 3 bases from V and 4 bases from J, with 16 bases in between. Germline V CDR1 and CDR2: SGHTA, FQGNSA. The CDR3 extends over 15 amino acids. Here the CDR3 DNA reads TGTGCCAGCAGCTTGAGTTTTTGGCAGGGGTACGAGCAGTACTTC. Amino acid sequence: CASSLSFWQGYEQYF.

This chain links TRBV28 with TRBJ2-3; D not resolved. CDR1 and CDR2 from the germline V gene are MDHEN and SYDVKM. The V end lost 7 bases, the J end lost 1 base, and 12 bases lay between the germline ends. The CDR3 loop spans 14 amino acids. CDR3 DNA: TGTGCCAGCACCCTACTTCGGGGCACAGATACGCAGTATTTT. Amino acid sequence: CASTLLRGTDTQYF.

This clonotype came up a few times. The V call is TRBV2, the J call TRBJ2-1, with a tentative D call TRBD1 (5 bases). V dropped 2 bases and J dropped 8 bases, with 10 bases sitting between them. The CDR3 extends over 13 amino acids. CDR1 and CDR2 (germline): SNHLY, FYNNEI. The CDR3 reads CASSEWTIDEQFF. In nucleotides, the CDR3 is TGTGCCAGCAGTGAATGGACAATCGATGAGCAGTTCTTC.

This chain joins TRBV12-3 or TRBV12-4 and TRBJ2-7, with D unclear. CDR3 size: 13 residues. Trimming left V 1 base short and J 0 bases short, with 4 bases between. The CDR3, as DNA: TGTGCCAGCAGTTTAGGGTACTCCTACGAGCAGTACTTC. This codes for CASSLGYSYEQYF.

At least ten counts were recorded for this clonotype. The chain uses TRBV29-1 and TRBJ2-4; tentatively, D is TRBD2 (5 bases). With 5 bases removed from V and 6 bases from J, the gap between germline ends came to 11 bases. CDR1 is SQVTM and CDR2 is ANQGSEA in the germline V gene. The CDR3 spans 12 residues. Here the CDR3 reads CSVSEVVNIQYF. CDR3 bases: TGCAGCGTTTCGGAGGTAGTAAACATTCAGTACTTC.

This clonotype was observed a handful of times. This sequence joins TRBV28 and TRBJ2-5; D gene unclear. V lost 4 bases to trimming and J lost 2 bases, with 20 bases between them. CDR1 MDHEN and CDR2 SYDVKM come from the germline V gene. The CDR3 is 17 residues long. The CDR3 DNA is TGTGCCAGCAGTTCCCCCCCGGGCAGTAGACATCAAGAGACCCAGTACTTC. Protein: CASSSPPGSRHQETQYF.

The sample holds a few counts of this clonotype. The CDR3 spells CASSFRAFEAFF. The CDR3 DNA follows: TGTGCCAGCAGCTTCAGGGCCTTCGAAGCTTTCTTT. This chain joins TRBV28 and TRBJ1-1; TRBD1 is a possible D gene (5 bases). The V end lost 6 bases, the J end lost 8 bases, and 13 bases lay between the germline ends. The CDR3 sequence is 12 residues long. Germline-derived CDR1 and CDR2 are MDHEN and SYDVKM.

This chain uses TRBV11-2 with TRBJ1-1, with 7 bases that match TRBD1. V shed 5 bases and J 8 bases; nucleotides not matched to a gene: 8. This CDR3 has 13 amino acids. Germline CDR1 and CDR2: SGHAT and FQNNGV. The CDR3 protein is CASSRRQGDEAFF. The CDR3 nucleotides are TGTGCCAGCAGCCGTCGACAGGGCGACGAAGCTTTCTTT. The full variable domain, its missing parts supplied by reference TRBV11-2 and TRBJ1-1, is EAGVAQSPRYKIIEKRQSVAFWCNPISGHATLYWYQQILGQGPKLLIQFQNNGVVDDSQLPKDRFSAERLKGVDSTLKIQPAKLEDSAVYLCASSRRQGDEAFFGQGTRLTVV.

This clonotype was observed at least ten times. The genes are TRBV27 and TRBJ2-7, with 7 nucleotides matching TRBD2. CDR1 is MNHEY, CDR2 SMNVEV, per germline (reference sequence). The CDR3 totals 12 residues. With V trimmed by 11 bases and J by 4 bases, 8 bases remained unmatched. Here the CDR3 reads CASGRERYEQYF. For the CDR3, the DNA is TGTGCCTCAGGGAGGGAACGGTACGAGCAGTACTTC.

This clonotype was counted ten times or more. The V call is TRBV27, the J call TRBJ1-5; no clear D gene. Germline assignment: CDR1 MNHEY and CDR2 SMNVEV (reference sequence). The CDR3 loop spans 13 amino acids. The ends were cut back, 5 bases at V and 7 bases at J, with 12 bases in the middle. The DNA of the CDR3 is TGTGCCAGCAGTCCGGGGAATGGACAGCCCCAGCATTTT. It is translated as CASSPGNGQPQHF.

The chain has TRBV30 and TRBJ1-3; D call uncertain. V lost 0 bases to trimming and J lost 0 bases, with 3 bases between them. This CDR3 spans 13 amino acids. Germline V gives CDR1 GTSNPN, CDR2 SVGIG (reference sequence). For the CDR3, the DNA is TGTGCCTGGAGTGTACTCTCTGGAAACACCATATATTTT. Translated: CAWSVLSGNTIYF. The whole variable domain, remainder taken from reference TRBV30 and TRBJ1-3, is SQTIHQWPATLVQPVGSPLSLECTVEGTSNPNLYWYRQAAGRGLQLLFYSVGIGQISSEVPQNLSASRPQDRQFILSSKKLLLSDSGFYLCAWSVLSGNTIYFGEGSWLTVV.

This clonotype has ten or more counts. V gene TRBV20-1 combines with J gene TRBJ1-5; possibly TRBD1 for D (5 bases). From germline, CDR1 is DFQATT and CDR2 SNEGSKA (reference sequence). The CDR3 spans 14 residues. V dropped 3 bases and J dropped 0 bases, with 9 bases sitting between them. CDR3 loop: CSASPDSSNQPQHF. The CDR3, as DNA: TGCAGTGCTAGCCCAGACAGTAGCAATCAGCCCCAGCATTTT.

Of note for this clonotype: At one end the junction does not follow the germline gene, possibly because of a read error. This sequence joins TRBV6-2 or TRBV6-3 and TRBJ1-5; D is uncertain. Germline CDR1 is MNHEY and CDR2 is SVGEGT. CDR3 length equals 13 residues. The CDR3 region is CASSYHFDQPPHF. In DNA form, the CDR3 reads TGTGCCAGCAGTTACCACTTCGATCAGCCCCCGCATTTT.

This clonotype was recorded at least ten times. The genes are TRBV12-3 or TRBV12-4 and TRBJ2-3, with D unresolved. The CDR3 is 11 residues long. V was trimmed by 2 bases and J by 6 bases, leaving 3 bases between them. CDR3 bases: TGTGCCAGCAGTTTATGGGATACGCAGTATTTT. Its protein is CASSLWDTQYF.

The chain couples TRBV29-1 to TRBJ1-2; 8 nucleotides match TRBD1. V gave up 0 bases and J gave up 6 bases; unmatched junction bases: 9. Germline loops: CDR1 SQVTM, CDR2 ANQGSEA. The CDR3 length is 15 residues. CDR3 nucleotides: TGCAGCGTTGAAGATAGGGCCAGGGGGCTTGATGGCTACACCTTC. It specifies CSVEDRARGLDGYTF.